This T cell receptor (beta chain) was identified in a study of patients and donors after allogeneic stem cell transplantation. This CDR3 spans 11 amino acids. V shed 3 bases and J shed 3 bases, with 6 bases lying between them. Germline CDR1 and CDR2: GTSNPN and SVGIG (reference sequence). TCRdb fed the RT-PCR reads into MiXCR, producing one record per CDR3 protein. The sample lists roughly 230,000 distinct CDR3 sequences, less than 15% occurring once. This clonotype was sampled from a human donor who was either an allogeneic HSCT recipient or a stem cell or donor lymphocyte infusion donor (not recorded which). It is not recorded whose cells these are; they may come from a transplant donor. The chain uses TRBV30 and TRBJ2-7; D not certain. Sequenced: blood, either unsorted or a sorted T cell fraction (not recorded which). CDR3 sequence: CAWRAIYEQYF. The CDR3 bases are TGTGCCTGGAGGGCGATCTACGAGCAGTACTTC.